A single sample is the source of the 4 T cell receptor beta chains below, sequenced in a study of blood T cell repertoires in COVID-19. Profiled with immunoSEQ multiplex PCR; TCRdb holds only in-frame clones, not every one. In the table there are about 390,000 clones, just under 90% of which are singletons. What was sequenced was PBMCs or T cells enriched from blood (not recorded which). The receptor source for this set is a woman between 45 and 65 years old who had recovered from COVID-19.

The J gene is TRBJ1-4, the V gene TRBV18; tentative D call: TRBD1 (6 bases). There are 14 residues in the CDR3. CDR1 and CDR2 from the germline V gene are KGHSH and LQKENI. Trimming pared 6 bases from V and 11 bases from J, leaving 19 bases between. The CDR3 DNA reads TGTGCCAGCTCCCTGGACAGCGGTTCGGGGAAACTGTTTTTT. Its translation: CASSLDSGSGKLFF. The full variable domain, rest sourced from reference TRBV18 and TRBJ1-4, is NAGVMQNPRHLVRRRGQEARLRCSPMKGHSHVYWYRQLPEEGLKFMVYLQKENIIDESGMPKERFSAEFPKEGPSILRIQQVVRGDSAAYFCASSLDSGSGKLFFGSGTQLSVL.

The CDR3 region is CASSYPQGVRTEAFF. CDR3 nucleotide sequence: TGTGCCAGCAGTTACCCGCAGGGGGTAAGGACTGAAGCTTTCTTT. V usage is TRBV6-2 or TRBV6-3 and J usage is TRBJ1-1; 7 bases match TRBD1. The V segment lost 2 bases and the J segment 5 bases; nucleotides outside the gene matches: 8. The germline gives CDR1 MNHEY, CDR2 SVGEGT. The CDR3 has 15 amino acids.

The CDR3 here is CSVVTGDNYGYTF. The DNA of the CDR3 is TGCAGCGTTGTTACAGGGGATAACTATGGCTACACCTTC. The chain links TRBV29-1 to TRBJ1-2; 7 bases align to TRBD1. Germline V gene lookup returns CDR1 SQVTM and CDR2 ANQGSEA. Trimming removed 4 bases from V and 1 base from J; junction bases left unmatched: 3. The CDR3 length is 13 residues.

The chain combines TRBV19 with TRBJ1-4; D remains unclear. The V gene's germline CDR1 is LNHDA and CDR2 SQIVND (reference sequence). CDR3 length: 14 residues. V shed 4 bases and J shed 7 bases, with 13 bases lying between them. CDR3 amino acids: CASSRASPGEKLFF. The CDR3, as DNA: TGTGCCAGTAGTAGGGCATCACCAGGTGAAAAACTGTTTTTT. Supplemented by reference TRBV19 and TRBJ1-4, the full variable domain reads DGGITQSPKYLFRKEGQNVTLSCEQNLNHDAMYWYRQDPGQGLRLIYYSQIVNDFQKGDIAEGYSVSREKKESFPLTVTSAQKNPTAFYLCASSRASPGEKLFFGSGTQLSVL.